This T cell receptor beta chain was observed in a study of Ad26.COV2.S vaccination and SARS-CoV-2 variants. Study in general: In the COV1001 trial, the donor was in the Ad26.COV2.S arm. Points from the study as a whole: People given the vaccine had a wider spike-specific TCR breadth than placebo recipients did. CD8+ and CD4+ T cells specific for spike reportedly responded with substantial breadth after vaccination.

This clone occurred a few times. Its antigen is not known. Sequenced by immunoSEQ multiplex PCR; TCRdb stores in-frame clones only, minus some. The data show just under 250,000 clones, roughly 90% seen once. The V end lost 9 bases, the J end lost 1 base, and 15 bases lay between the germline ends. Germline CDR1 reads LNHDA; CDR2 reads SQIVND (reference sequence). This CDR3 has 15 amino acids. Sample treatment: some 20 received Ad26.COV2.S at low or high dose, single or two shots; several received placebo; per-sample allocation not given. After the first vaccine or placebo injection, samples were drawn on day 63.

The V gene is TRBV19, the J gene TRBJ2-2; perhaps TRBD1 as D (6 bases). This TCR was sampled from a person between 18 and 59 years old who received the Ad26.COV2.S COVID-19 vaccine or a placebo. Sequencing used peripheral blood, obtained in a trial of Ad26.COV2.S vaccine versus placebo. The CDR3: CASGKTGRNTGELFF. The CDR3 DNA reads as TGTGCCAGCGGAAAAACAGGGCGGAACACCGGGGAGCTGTTTTTT.